These 30 T cell receptor beta chains were sequenced from one sample in a study of blood T cells in healthy people across ages. Through a sample-barcoded 5' primer and a J-beta primer mix, a second PCR was run for roughly 6 to 11 cycles. TCRdb passed the 5' RACE reads through MiXCR, listing each CDR3 protein once. The sample includes 750,000 to 950,000 distinct CDR3 sequences, under 35% of them seen just once. The data were also submitted as part of a second study, on T cells of mothers and their children.

The sample comprised blood. The receptors were gathered from a woman aged 40 to 50 in good health.

At least ten counts were recorded for this clonotype. CDR3 sequence (DNA): TGTGCCAGCAGCCAGGGATTCCTGGATAATTCACCCCTCCACTTT. Residues: CASSQGFLDNSPLHF. The V and J genes are TRBV4-2 and TRBJ1-6; D unclear. Between the trimmed V and J ends, which lost 3 bases and 5 bases, there was a span of 11 bases. CDR1 LGHNA and CDR2 YNFKEQ come from the germline V gene. The CDR3 covers 15 residues.

This clonotype was recorded a few times. V and J are TRBV19 and TRBJ2-2; 10 positions match TRBD2. V was pared by 5 bases and J by 9 bases, with 9 bases of the junction left unmatched. CDR1 is LNHDA and CDR2 is SQIVND in the germline V gene (reference sequence). CDR3 size: 15 residues. This CDR3 is CASSLVAGGSRELFF. CDR3 sequence (DNA): TGTGCCAGTAGTTTGGTAGCGGGGGGATCCAGGGAGCTGTTTTTT.

The rearrangement uses TRBV9 and TRBJ1-1; D is undetermined. Germline V lookup: CDR1 SGDLS, CDR2 YYNGEE. CDR3 length: 13 residues. V shed 4 bases and J shed 4 bases, with 11 bases lying between them. CDR3 DNA sequence: TGTGCCAGCAGCAACGCGAAGGGCACTGAAGCTTTCTTT. This codes for CASSNAKGTEAFF. Full variable domain (outside the CDR3, taken from reference TRBV9 and TRBJ1-1): DSGVTQTPKHLITATGQRVTLRCSPRSGDLSVYWYQQSLDQGLQFLIQYYNGEERAKGNILERFSAQQFPDLHSELNLSSLELGDSALYFCASSNAKGTEAFFGQGTRLTVV.

The chain recombines TRBV9 with TRBJ2-6, with TRBD1 as a possible D gene (5 bases). This CDR3 contains 15 residues. Trimming removed 3 bases at V and 2 bases at J, with 9 bases between. Germline lookup yields CDR1 SGDLS and CDR2 YYNGEE. CDR3 residues: CASSGLGPGANVLTF. Written as DNA, the CDR3 is TGTGCCAGCAGCGGTCTGGGGCCTGGGGCCAACGTCCTGACTTTC. Complete variable domain (other parts from reference TRBV9 and TRBJ2-6): DSGVTQTPKHLITATGQRVTLRCSPRSGDLSVYWYQQSLDQGLQFLIQYYNGEERAKGNILERFSAQQFPDLHSELNLSSLELGDSALYFCASSGLGPGANVLTFGAGSRLTVL.

This clonotype came up many times. The chain couples TRBV27 to TRBJ2-7; either TRBD1 or TRBD2 may fit D (7 bases each). The V gene's germline CDR1 is MNHEY and CDR2 SMNVEV (reference sequence). This CDR3 has 16 amino acids. Trimming removed 4 bases from V and 3 bases from J, with 19 bases in between. The CDR3 spells CASSSGRRGLIYEQYF. The CDR3 DNA follows: TGTGCCAGCAGTTCCGGGAGGAGGGGGCTGATCTACGAGCAGTACTTC.

The V and J genes are TRBV7-2 and TRBJ2-3, with D possibly being TRBD1 (6 bases). Germline CDR1 is SGHTA and CDR2 is FQGNSA. V was clipped by 6 bases and J by 0 bases, with 13 bases between them. The CDR3 consists of 15 residues. This chain's CDR3 is CASSYRTASTDTQYF. The DNA of the CDR3 is TGTGCCAGCAGTTACCGGACAGCTAGCACAGATACGCAGTATTTT.

This clonotype was seen a handful of times. The chain carries TRBV2 and TRBJ2-7; TRBD1 matches at 12 bases. With 5 bases clipped from V and 1 base from J, the junction kept 18 bases outside the gene matches. Germline assignment: CDR1 SNHLY and CDR2 FYNNEI. The CDR3 has 20 residues. CDR3 in DNA: TGTGCCAGCAGTCATCCGGGACAGGGGGCTCCCAGGGATATTTCCTACGAGCAGTACTTC. It encodes CASSHPGQGAPRDISYEQYF.

In the case of this clonotype: The junction departs from germline at one end; a sequencing error may be responsible. V usage is TRBV7-7 and J usage is TRBJ2-5, with 9 nucleotides matching TRBD2. This CDR3 spans 14 amino acids. The V gene's germline CDR1 is SSHAT and CDR2 FNYEAQ (reference sequence). CDR3 sequence (DNA): TGTGCTAGCAGTGTCGGACTAGCGTCGAATGAGCAGTACTTC. This gives the protein CASSVGLASNEQYF.

There are a few counts of this clonotype. The rearrangement uses TRBV12-3 or TRBV12-4 and TRBJ1-2; D possibly corresponds to TRBD1 (5 bases). V was shortened by 5 bases and J by 1 base, with 17 bases between the two germline ends. The CDR3 is made up of 16 amino acids. DNA for the CDR3: TGTGCCAGCAGTCCTCCCCCCGGGACGGATAACTATGGCTACACCTTC. It translates to CASSPPPGTDNYGYTF.

The sample holds many counts of this clonotype. The chain combines TRBV5-1 with TRBJ1-1; 7 nucleotides align to TRBD1. Germline CDR1 and CDR2: SGHRS and YFSETQ. The trim removed 3 bases at V and 5 bases at J, leaving 4 bases unmatched. The CDR3 is 13 residues long. For the CDR3, the DNA is TGCGCCAGCAGCTACACAGGGGATACTGAAGCTTTCTTT. Translation: CASSYTGDTEAFF.

This clonotype was counted a few times. J is TRBJ2-4 and V is TRBV7-9, with 9 positions matching TRBD1. The end of the DNA fits TRBJ2-7 better, so the J call may be wrong. The CDR3 is 16 residues long. CDR1 is SEHNR, CDR2 FQNEAQ, per germline (reference sequence). This CDR3 is CASSVPGGDRAHEQYF. The CDR3 DNA reads TGTGCCAGCAGCGTACCAGGGGGGGACAGGGCCCACGAGCAGTACTTC.

This clonotype was counted between two and nine times. This chain uses TRBV19 with TRBJ1-1, with D possibly TRBD1 on 6 matching bases. Trimming stripped 3 bases from V and 0 bases from J, with 11 bases between. CDR1 is LNHDA and CDR2 is SQIVND in the germline V gene (reference sequence). This CDR3 has 15 amino acids. The CDR3, as DNA: TGTGCCAGTAGTATGGGGGCAGGGGTGAACACTGAAGCTTTCTTT. Amino acids: CASSMGAGVNTEAFF.

This chain links TRBV29-1 with TRBJ2-4; tentative D call: TRBD2 (6 bases). Germline values: CDR1 SQVTM, CDR2 ANQGSEA. CDR3 length equals 12 residues. The V end lost 3 bases, the J end lost 7 bases, and 10 bases lay between the germline ends. CDR3 sequence reads: CSVERGENIQYF. The CDR3 nucleotides are TGCAGCGTTGAGCGGGGTGAGAACATTCAGTACTTC.

This clonotype appeared many times. The V gene is TRBV9, the J gene TRBJ1-2, with TRBD1 matching over 7 bases. The V segment lost 3 bases and the J segment 8 bases; nucleotides outside the gene matches: 10. This CDR3 comprises 14 residues. CDR1 and CDR2 from the germline V gene are SGDLS and YYNGEE. The CDR3 region has the DNA TGTGCCAGCAGCGACCGCTCTACAGGGGAAGGCTACACCTTC. Protein sequence: CASSDRSTGEGYTF.

As to this clonotype: A much bigger clone sits one base away, suggesting this may be a read error. The chain combines TRBV24-1 with TRBJ2-3; unclear D gene. This CDR3 comprises 18 residues. Trimming shortened V by 2 bases and J by 14 bases, and 31 bases separated the two germline ends. Looked up from germline, CDR1 is KGHDR and CDR2 is SFDVKD. The CDR3 nucleotides are TGTGCCACCAGTGATTCGGCCGCGCTAATGGGAACTAATGAAAAACTGTATTTT. Its protein is CATSDSAALMGTNEKLYF.

The chain is built from TRBV4-1 and TRBJ2-5; no clear D. Gene TRBJ2-7 matches the end of the DNA better, so the J call may be wrong. This CDR3 has 14 amino acids. Per germline, CDR1 MGHRA and CDR2 YSYEKL. The CDR3 here is CASSQDVASYEQYF. In DNA, the CDR3 is TGCGCCAGCAGCCAAGATGTGGCTAGCTACGAGCAGTACTTC.

This clonotype has ten or more counts. The V and J genes are TRBV7-9 and TRBJ2-7, with D possibly called TRBD1 or TRBD2 (6 bases each). CDR3 length: 14 residues. V was pared by 1 base and J by 5 bases, with 12 bases between. The germline V gene has CDR1 SEHNR and CDR2 FQNEAQ (reference sequence). DNA for the CDR3: TGTGCCAGCAGCTTAGGGGGGGCCCCCAACGAGCAGTACTTC. Protein: CASSLGGAPNEQYF.

This clonotype was picked up a small number of times. The J gene is TRBJ2-7, the V gene TRBV30, with D possibly matching TRBD2 (5 bases). V gave up 2 bases and J gave up 2 bases, with 10 bases separating them. The CDR3 totals 13 residues. Per the germline V gene, CDR1 is GTSNPN and CDR2 is SVGIG (reference sequence). The CDR3: CAWSWERTYEQYF. The DNA for the CDR3 is TGTGCCTGGAGTTGGGAGCGGACCTACGAGCAGTACTTC.

This chain uses TRBV10-3 with TRBJ1-1, with D perhaps TRBD1 (5 bases). The CDR3 is made up of 13 amino acids. V was cut by 7 bases and J by 3 bases, with 12 bases left in between. From germline, CDR1 is ENHRY and CDR2 SYGVKD. Here the CDR3 DNA reads TGTGCCATCACCAAGGGCAGGGACACTGAAGCTTTCTTT. Its translation: CAITKGRDTEAFF.

This sequence joins TRBV7-9 and TRBJ2-5, with 11 bases lining up with TRBD2. In germline, CDR1 is SEHNR, CDR2 FQNEAQ (reference sequence). This CDR3 spans 15 amino acids. The V segment lost 5 bases and the J segment 4 bases; nucleotides outside the gene matches: 6. The CDR3 here is CASSRSGGALETQYF. The CDR3 DNA follows: TGTGCCAGCAGCCGTAGCGGGGGGGCCTTAGAGACCCAGTACTTC.

This clonotype was detected once. This chain uses TRBV3-1 with TRBJ2-5; 12 bases line up with TRBD2. Germline assignment: CDR1 LGHDT and CDR2 YNNKEL (reference sequence). The J segment lost 11 bases and the V segment lost 4 bases, leaving 11 bases of the junction unmatched. CDR3 size: 15 residues. The CDR3 is CASSPSGGASYGQYF. The DNA of the CDR3 is TGTGCCAGCAGCCCTAGCGGGGGGGCTTCCTACGGGCAGTACTTC.

The chain carries TRBV7-9 and TRBJ1-4, with D possibly being TRBD1 (5 bases). This CDR3 is 15 amino acids long. Germline CDR1 is SEHNR and CDR2 is FQNEAQ (reference sequence). V shed 1 base and J shed 12 bases, with 18 bases lying between them. The CDR3 DNA follows: TGTGCCAGCAGCTTAGGTTCGCGCACGTCGGGGGAACTGTTTTTT. Translated, it gives CASSLGSRTSGELFF.

This clonotype was picked up many times. The V and J genes are TRBV12-3 or TRBV12-4 and TRBJ2-3; 11 bases line up with TRBD1. The CDR3 totals 16 residues. Losses at the gene ends were 8 bases for V and 0 bases for J; bases not matched to a gene: 7. The CDR3 coding sequence is TGTGCCAGCTGGGACAGGGGGTACGCTAGCACAGATACGCAGTATTTT. Translating gives CASWDRGYASTDTQYF.

This clonotype was counted between two and nine times. V gene TRBV27 combines with J gene TRBJ2-7; 12 bases map to TRBD1. The CDR3 is 16 residues long. V gave up 5 bases and J gave up 2 bases; unmatched junction bases: 7. CDR1 is MNHEY and CDR2 is SMNVEV in the germline V gene (reference sequence). The CDR3 DNA reads as TGTGCCAGCAGTGCCCGGGACAGGGGGCAGGCCTACGAGCAGTACTTC. Translating it yields CASSARDRGQAYEQYF.

The table lists this clonotype with a count of one. The chain uses TRBV7-2 and TRBJ2-1; D is perhaps TRBD1 or TRBD2 (5 bases each). V was pared by 4 bases and J by 0 bases, with 16 bases between. This CDR3 spans 17 amino acids. Germline values: CDR1 SGHTA, CDR2 FQGNSA. CDR3 protein: CASSSREKLVSYNEQFF. The DNA of the CDR3 is TGTGCCAGCAGCTCCAGGGAGAAGTTGGTCTCCTACAATGAGCAGTTCTTC.

Notes on this clonotype: Just one base apart from a much larger clone, this may be a read error. The V gene is TRBV6-5, the J gene TRBJ1-5; D gene ambiguous. Germline V gene sequence: CDR1 MNHEY, CDR2 SVGAGI. This CDR3 contains 15 residues. The ends were cut back, 0 bases at V and 2 bases at J, with 8 bases in the middle. The CDR3 loop reads CASSYSGYGNQPQHF. In nucleotides, the CDR3 is TGTGCCAGCAGTTACTCGGGGTATGGCAATCAGCCCCAGCATTTT.

The chain joins TRBV20-1 to TRBJ1-6, with TRBD1 matching over 9 bases. This CDR3 comprises 15 residues. Trimming at V came to 3 bases and at J to 7 bases, leaving 7 bases not matched to a gene. Looked up from germline, CDR1 is DFQATT and CDR2 is SNEGSKA (reference sequence). The CDR3 bases are TGCAGTGCTAGTCTACAGGGGGCAGGAAATTCACCCCTCCACTTT. Its translation is CSASLQGAGNSPLHF.

V and J are TRBV2 and TRBJ2-3; 9 bases map to TRBD1. The CDR3 length is 14 residues. V lost 3 bases to trimming and J lost 8 bases; unmatched junction nucleotides: 6. CDR1 is SNHLY and CDR2 is FYNNEI in the germline V gene. CDR3 DNA: TGTGCCAGCAGTGACGATACAGGGGGCGTTACGCAGTATTTT. Residues: CASSDDTGGVTQYF. The full variable domain, completed using reference TRBV2 and TRBJ2-3, is EPEVTQTPSHQVTQMGQEVILRCVPISNHLYFYWYRQILGQKVEFLVSFYNNEISEKSEIFDDQFSVERPDGSNFTLKIRSTKLEDSAMYFCASSDDTGGVTQYFGPGTRLTVL.

The DNA for the CDR3 is TGCAGTGCTAGCGTTCTGTCCGGGGGCAGGAATAATGAAAAACTGTTTTTT. Translating gives CSASVLSGGRNNEKLFF. This chain links TRBV20-1 with TRBJ1-4, with D possibly being TRBD1 (6 bases). Trimming shortened V by 3 bases and J by 4 bases, and 21 bases separated the two germline ends. The CDR3 extends over 17 amino acids. Looked up from germline, CDR1 is DFQATT and CDR2 is SNEGSKA (reference sequence).

The J gene is TRBJ1-1, the V gene TRBV20-1; 8 bases agree with TRBD1. This CDR3 has 14 residues. With V trimmed by 5 bases and J by 6 bases, 11 bases remained unmatched. In germline, CDR1 is DFQATT, CDR2 SNEGSKA (reference sequence). The DNA for the CDR3 is TGCAGTGCTCCCGACAGGGGTCGTCGGGCTGAAGCTTTCTTT. Its protein is CSAPDRGRRAEAFF.